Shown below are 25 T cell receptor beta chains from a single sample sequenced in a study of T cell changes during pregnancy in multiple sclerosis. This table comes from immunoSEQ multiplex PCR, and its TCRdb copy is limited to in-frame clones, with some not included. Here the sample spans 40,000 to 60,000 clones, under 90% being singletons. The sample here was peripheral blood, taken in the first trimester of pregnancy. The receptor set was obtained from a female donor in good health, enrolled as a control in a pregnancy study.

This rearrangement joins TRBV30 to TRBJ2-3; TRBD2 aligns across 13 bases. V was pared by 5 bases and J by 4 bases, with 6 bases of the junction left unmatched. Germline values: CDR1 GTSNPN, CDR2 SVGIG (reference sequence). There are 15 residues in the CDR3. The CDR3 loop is CAWEPGTSGADTQYF. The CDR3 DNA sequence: TGTGCCTGGGAACCCGGGACTAGCGGGGCAGATACGCAGTATTTT. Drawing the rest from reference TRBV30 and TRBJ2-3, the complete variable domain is SQTIHQWPATLVQPVGSPLSLECTVEGTSNPNLYWYRQAAGRGLQLLFYSVGIGQISSEVPQNLSASRPQDRQFILSSKKLLLSDSGFYLCAWEPGTSGADTQYFGPGTRLTVL.

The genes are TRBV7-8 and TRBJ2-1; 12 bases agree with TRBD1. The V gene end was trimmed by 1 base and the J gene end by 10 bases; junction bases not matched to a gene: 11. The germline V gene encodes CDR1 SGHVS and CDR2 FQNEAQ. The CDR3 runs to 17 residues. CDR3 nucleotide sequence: TGTGCCAGCAGCTTAGTTAGCCCGGGACAGGGGGCTTCGGAGCAGTTCTTC. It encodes CASSLVSPGQGASEQFF.

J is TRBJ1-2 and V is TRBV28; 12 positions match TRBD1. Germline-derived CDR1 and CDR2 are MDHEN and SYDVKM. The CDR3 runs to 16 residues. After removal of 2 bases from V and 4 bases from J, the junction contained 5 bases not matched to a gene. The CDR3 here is CASSLGTGGLSYGYTF. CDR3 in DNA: TGTGCCAGCAGTTTAGGGACAGGGGGCTTAAGCTATGGCTACACCTTC.

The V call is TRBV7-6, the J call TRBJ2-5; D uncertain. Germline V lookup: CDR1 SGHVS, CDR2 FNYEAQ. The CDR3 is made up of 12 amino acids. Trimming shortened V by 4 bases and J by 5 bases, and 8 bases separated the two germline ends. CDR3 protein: CASSSPLETQYF. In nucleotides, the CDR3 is TGTGCCAGCAGCTCCCCACTGGAGACCCAGTACTTC.

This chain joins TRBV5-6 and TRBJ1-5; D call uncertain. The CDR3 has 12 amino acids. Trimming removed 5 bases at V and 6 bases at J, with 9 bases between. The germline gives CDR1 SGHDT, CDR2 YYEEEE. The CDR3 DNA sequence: TGTGCCAGCAGTCACGGTAGTCAGCCCCAGCATTTT. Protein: CASSHGSQPQHF.

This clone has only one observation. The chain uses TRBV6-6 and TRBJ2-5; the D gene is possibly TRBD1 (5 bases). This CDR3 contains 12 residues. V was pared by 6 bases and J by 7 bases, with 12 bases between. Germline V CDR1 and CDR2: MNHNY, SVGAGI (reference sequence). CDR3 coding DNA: TGTGCCAGCAGAGGGGCGCCAGGGACCCAGTACTTC. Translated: CASRGAPGTQYF.

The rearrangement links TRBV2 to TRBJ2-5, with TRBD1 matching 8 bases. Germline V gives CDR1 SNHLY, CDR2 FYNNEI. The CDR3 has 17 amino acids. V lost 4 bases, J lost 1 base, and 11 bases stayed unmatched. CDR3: CASSGQGYRGFQETQYF. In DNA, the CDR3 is TGTGCCAGCAGTGGTCAGGGTTACAGGGGGTTCCAAGAGACCCAGTACTTC.

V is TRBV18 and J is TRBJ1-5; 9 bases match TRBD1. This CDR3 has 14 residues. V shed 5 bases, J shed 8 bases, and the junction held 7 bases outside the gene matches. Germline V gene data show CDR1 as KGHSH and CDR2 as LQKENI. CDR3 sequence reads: CASSYTGGSKPQHF. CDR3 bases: TGTGCCAGCTCATACACAGGGGGCAGCAAGCCCCAGCATTTT. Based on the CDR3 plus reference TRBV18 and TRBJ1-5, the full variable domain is NAGVMQNPRHLVRRRGQEARLRCSPMKGHSHVYWYRQLPEEGLKFMVYLQKENIIDESGMPKERFSAEFPKEGPSILRIQQVVRGDSAAYFCASSYTGGSKPQHFGDGTRLSIL.

The chain's CDR3 is CASSLSAVWETQYF. Here the CDR3 DNA reads TGTGCCAGCAGCTTGTCAGCGGTGTGGGAGACCCAGTACTTC. This sequence joins TRBV5-8 and TRBJ2-5; perhaps TRBD2 as D (5 bases). Germline V CDR1 and CDR2: SGHTS, YDEGEE. CDR3 length equals 14 residues. V lost 1 base and J lost 5, with 12 bases in between. Complete variable domain (other parts from reference TRBV5-8 and TRBJ2-5): EAGVTQSPTHLIKTRGQQATLRCSPISGHTSVYWYQQALGLGLQFLLWYDEGEERNRGNFPPRFSGRQFPNYSSELNVNALELEDSALYLCASSLSAVWETQYFGPGTRLLVL.

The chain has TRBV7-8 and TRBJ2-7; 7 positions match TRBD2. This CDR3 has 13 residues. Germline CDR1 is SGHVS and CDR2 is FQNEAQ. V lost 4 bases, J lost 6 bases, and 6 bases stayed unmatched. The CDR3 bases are TGTGCCAGCAGCTGGGGGGGTTACGGCGAGCAGTACTTC. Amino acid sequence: CASSWGGYGEQYF.

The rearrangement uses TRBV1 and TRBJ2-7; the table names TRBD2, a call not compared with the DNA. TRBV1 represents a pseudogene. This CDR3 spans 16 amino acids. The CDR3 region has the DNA TGCACCAGCAGCCGAAGCGGGAGGGCCCCCTCCTACGAGCAGTACTTC. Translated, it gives CTSSRSGRAPSYEQYF.

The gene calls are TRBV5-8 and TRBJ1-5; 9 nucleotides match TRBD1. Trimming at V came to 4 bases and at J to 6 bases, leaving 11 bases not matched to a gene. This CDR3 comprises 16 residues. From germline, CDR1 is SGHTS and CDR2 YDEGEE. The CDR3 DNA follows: TGTGCCAGCAGCCCTGGGGACAGGGTATTTGGTCAGCCCCAGCATTTT. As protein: CASSPGDRVFGQPQHF.

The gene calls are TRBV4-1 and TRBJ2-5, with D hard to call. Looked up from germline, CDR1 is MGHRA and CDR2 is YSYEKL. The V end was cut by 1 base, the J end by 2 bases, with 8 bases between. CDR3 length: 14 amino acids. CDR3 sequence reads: CASSQGSRQETQYF. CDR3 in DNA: TGCGCCAGCAGCCAAGGGTCGCGTCAAGAGACCCAGTACTTC.

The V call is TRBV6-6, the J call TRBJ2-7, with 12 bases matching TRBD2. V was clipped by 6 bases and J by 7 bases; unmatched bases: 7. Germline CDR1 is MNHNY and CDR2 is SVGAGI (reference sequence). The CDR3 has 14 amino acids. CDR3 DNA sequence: TGTGCCAGCAGACTAGCGGGAGGAGTTAATGAGCAGTACTTC. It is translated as CASRLAGGVNEQYF.

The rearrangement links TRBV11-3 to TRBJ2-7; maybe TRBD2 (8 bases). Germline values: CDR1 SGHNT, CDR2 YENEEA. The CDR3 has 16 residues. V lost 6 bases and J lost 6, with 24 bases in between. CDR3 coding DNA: TGTGCCAGCAGGCTTACAGGGGAGCGGGGGTACCCCGAGCAGTACTTC. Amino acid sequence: CASRLTGERGYPEQYF.

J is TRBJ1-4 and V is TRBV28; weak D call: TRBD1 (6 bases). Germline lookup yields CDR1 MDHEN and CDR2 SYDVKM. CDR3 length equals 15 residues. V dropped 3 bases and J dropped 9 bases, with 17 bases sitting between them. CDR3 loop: CASSLSGQGLKKLFF. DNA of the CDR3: TGTGCCAGCAGTTTGTCTGGGCAGGGGTTGAAAAAACTGTTTTTT. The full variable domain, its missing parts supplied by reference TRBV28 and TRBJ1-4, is DVKVTQSSRYLVKRTGEKVFLECVQDMDHENMFWYRQDPGLGLRLIYFSYDVKMKEKGDIPEGYSVSREKKERFSLILESASTNQTSMYLCASSLSGQGLKKLFFGSGTQLSVL.

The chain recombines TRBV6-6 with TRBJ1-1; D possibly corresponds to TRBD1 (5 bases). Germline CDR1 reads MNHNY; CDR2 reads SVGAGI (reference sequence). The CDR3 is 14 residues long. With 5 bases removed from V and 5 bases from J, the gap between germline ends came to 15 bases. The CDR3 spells CASSPSGGITEAFF. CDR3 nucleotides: TGTGCCAGCAGTCCCTCGGGGGGTATAACTGAAGCTTTCTTT.

CDR3 sequence reads: CASSVGTRSNEQFF. DNA of the CDR3: TGTGCCAGCAGCGTAGGGACTAGAAGCAATGAGCAGTTCTTC. The chain combines TRBV9 with TRBJ2-1; the match to TRBD2 covers 7 bases. There are 14 residues in the CDR3. The junction had 3 bases not matched to a gene; V was cut back by 0 bases and J by 6 bases. CDR1 and CDR2 (germline): SGDLS, YYNGEE. The variable domain in full, completed from reference TRBV9 and TRBJ2-1, reads DSGVTQTPKHLITATGQRVTLRCSPRSGDLSVYWYQQSLDQGLQFLIQYYNGEERAKGNILERFSAQQFPDLHSELNLSSLELGDSALYFCASSVGTRSNEQFFGPGTRLTVL.

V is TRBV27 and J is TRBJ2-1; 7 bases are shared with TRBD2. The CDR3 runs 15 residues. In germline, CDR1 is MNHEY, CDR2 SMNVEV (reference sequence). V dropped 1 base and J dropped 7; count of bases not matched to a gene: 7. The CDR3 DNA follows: TGTGCCAGCAGTTTATGGGGTGCTAGCGGTAATGAGCAGTTCTTC. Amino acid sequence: CASSLWGASGNEQFF.

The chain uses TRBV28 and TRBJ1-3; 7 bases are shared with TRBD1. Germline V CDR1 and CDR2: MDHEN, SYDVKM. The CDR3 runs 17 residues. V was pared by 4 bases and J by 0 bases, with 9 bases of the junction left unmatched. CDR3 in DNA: TGTGCCAGCAGTTACATCGGGACAGCGAGCTCTGGAAACACCATATATTTT. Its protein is CASSYIGTASSGNTIYF.

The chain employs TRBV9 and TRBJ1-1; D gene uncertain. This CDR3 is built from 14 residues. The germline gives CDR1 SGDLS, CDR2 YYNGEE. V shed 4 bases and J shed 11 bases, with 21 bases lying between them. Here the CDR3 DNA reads TGTGCCAGCAGCCCCCTAGAGAGGAGGAGTAGTGCTTTCTTT. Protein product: CASSPLERRSSAFF.

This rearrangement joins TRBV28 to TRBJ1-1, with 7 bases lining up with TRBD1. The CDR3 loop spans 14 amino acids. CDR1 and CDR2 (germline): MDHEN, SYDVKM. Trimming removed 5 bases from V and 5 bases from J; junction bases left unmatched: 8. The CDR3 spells CASSPTGVETEAFF. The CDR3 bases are TGTGCCAGCAGTCCAACAGGGGTCGAAACTGAAGCTTTCTTT.

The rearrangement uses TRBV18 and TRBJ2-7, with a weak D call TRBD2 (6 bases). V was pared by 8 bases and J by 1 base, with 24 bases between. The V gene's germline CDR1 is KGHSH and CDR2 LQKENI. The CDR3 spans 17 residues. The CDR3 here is CASTTRTGETASYEQYF. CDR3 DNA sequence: TGTGCCAGCACGACGCGAACGGGGGAAACTGCTTCCTACGAGCAGTACTTC. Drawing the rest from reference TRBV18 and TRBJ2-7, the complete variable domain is NAGVMQNPRHLVRRRGQEARLRCSPMKGHSHVYWYRQLPEEGLKFMVYLQKENIIDESGMPKERFSAEFPKEGPSILRIQQVVRGDSAAYFCASTTRTGETASYEQYFGPGTRLTVT.

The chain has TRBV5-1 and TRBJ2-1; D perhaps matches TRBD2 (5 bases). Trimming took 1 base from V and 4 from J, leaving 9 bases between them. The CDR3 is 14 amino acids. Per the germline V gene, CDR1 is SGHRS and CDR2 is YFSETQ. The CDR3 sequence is CASSLSSGYNEQFF. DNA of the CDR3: TGCGCCAGCAGCTTGTCCAGCGGTTACAATGAGCAGTTCTTC.

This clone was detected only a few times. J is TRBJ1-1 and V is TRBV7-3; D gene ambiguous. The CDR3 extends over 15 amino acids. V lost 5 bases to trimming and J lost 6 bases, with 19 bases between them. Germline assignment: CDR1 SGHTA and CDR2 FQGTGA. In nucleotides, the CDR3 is TGTGCCAGCAGCCCCCTCCTGTTGCTGTCGGCTGAAGCTTTCTTT. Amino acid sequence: CASSPLLLLSAEAFF.